This TCR beta chain stems from a study of shared clonotypes between healthy human individuals. Overall study context: Aged between 18 and 49, the donors were a couple of women and three men.

Roughly 30,000 T cell genomes, or around 300 ng DNA, went into unsorted PBMC replicate PCRs. Clones were sequenced by immunoSEQ multiplex PCR, and TCRdb holds only the in-frame ones, with some missing. The top ten clones hold approximately 12% of a sample with approximately 460,000 clones, approximately 71% of them seen once. V shed 4 bases, J shed 2 bases, and the junction held 6 bases outside the gene matches. Germline V gene sequence: CDR1 GTSNPN, CDR2 SVGIG (reference sequence). The CDR3 is 16 amino acids. Donors were healthy HIV-negative adults without recent acute infections or vaccinations. The sequenced material came from PBMCs. The TCR sequence derives from a woman in her 40s in good health. Some clones in this sample may be carry-over from other donors' samples. The chain combines TRBV30 with TRBJ2-3, with 13 bases matching TRBD2. CDR3 sequence reads: CAWNYGLAGATDTQYF. DNA for the CDR3: TGTGCCTGGAACTACGGACTAGCGGGAGCCACAGATACGCAGTATTTT.